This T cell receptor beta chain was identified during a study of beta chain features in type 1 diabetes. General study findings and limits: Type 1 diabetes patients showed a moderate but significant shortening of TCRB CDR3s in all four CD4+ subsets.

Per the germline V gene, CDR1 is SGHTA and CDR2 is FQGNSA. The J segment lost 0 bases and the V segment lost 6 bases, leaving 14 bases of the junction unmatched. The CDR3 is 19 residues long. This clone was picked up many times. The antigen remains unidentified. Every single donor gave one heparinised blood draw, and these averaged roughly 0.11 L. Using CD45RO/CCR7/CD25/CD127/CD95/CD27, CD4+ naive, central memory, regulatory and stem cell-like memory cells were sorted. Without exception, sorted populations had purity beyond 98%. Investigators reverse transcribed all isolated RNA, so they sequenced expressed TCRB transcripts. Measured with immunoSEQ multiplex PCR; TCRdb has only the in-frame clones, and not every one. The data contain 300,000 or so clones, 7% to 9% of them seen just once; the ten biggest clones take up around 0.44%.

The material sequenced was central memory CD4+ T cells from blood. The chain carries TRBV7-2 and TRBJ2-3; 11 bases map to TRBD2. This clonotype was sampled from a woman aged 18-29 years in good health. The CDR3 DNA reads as TGTGCCAGCAGACAAGTCCCGGGACTAGCGGCCCAGAGCACAGATACGCAGTATTTT. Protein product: CASRQVPGLAAQSTDTQYF.